This TCR beta chain is drawn from a study of cytomegalovirus exposure and HLA in healthy donors. For this clone: Its cognate antigen is unknown.

Study conclusions and caveats: According to a subsequent analysis, TCR clusters from the first cohort were inclined to appear together in the 110 or so validation repertoires. There were around 160 TCR beta chains listed as cytomegalovirus-associated. Some public TCRs appeared in many individuals, while most sequences were rare. Reports credit the classifier with highly specific, highly sensitive diagnosis of cytomegalovirus status.

Method: immunoSEQ multiplex PCR; TCRdb's copy keeps in-frame clones and lacks some. Among approximately 81,000 clones listed, roughly 93% were seen once. This CDR3 is built from 14 residues. The trim removed 5 bases at V and 3 bases at J, leaving 6 bases unmatched. Per the germline V gene, CDR1 is MNHEY and CDR2 is SMNVEV (reference sequence). The chain combines TRBV27 with TRBJ2-5, with TRBD1 matching 7 bases. Sequencing was performed on PBMCs. The sequence came from a man aged 18 to 30 in good health and CMV-seronegative. The CDR3: CASSRQGMEETQYF. The CDR3 DNA reads as TGTGCCAGCAGTAGACAGGGAATGGAAGAGACCCAGTACTTC.